The rows below give T cell receptor beta chains drawn from one sample of a study of cytomegalovirus exposure and HLA in healthy donors. Produced via immunoSEQ multiplex PCR; TCRdb's table is partial and in-frame only. Among 100,000 or so clones listed, roughly 15% were seen once. Material: PBMCs. These receptors were obtained from a female donor in good health and CMV-seronegative. CDR3s leave out the opening cysteine and the closing phenylalanine or tryptophan. The size of a clone is reported for some rows only, either as once, few or many, or as a class for expanded clones.

TRBJ2-3	NA	TRBV27	ASSLTGEGTDTQY
TRBJ2-5	few	TRBV7-9	ASSLGLAGVGEETQY
TRBJ2-1	NA	TRBV25-1	ASTQASGYQVEQF
TRBJ2-1	NA	TRBV21-1	ASSKFPPGQGSWNEQF
TRBJ1-2	NA	TRBV5-1	ASRTGVTYGYT
TRBJ1-3	few	TRBV29-1	SVGLNRGLGNTIY
TRBJ2-7	NA	TRBV5-1	ASSLGAGQGRTYEQY
TRBJ2-2	NA	TRBV19	ASSIGGTSTNTGELF
TRBJ2-3	few	TRBV30	AWRGGQGVQY
TRBJ1-5	NA	TRBV4-3	ASSQDRAAGQPQH
TRBJ2-5	NA	TRBV29-1	SVEDFRGGAVGETQY
TRBJ2-3	NA	TRBV7-6	ASSFTSSGGATDTQY
TRBJ1-5	few	TRBV15	ATSSEDRGLYQPQH
TRBJ2-5	NA	TRBV7-2	ASSLVASGETQY
TRBJ1-5	few	TRBV6-1	ASSEGGTGDQPQH
TRBJ2-7	NA	TRBV11-2	ASSLTGEYEQY
TRBJ2-3	few	TRBV5-1	ASSSTGTDTQY
TRBJ1-4	few	TRBV9	ASSVGAGGGEKLF
TRBJ2-3	few	TRBV5-1	ASSSGQASDTQY
TRBJ2-7	few	TRBV13	ASSLSGWTSGGLGPNEQY
TRBJ1-2	NA	TRBV4-3	ASTPGQASLGYT
TRBJ1-5	few	TRBV28	ASSSGQGSNQPQH
TRBJ2-1	few	TRBV28	ASSLVETGMNEQF